This TCR beta chain was observed in a study of cytomegalovirus exposure and HLA in healthy donors. The PCR made use of 60 Vbeta and 13 Jbeta primers. TCRdb's table, derived via immunoSEQ multiplex PCR, lists solely in-frame clones and lacks some. Of around 130,000 clones in the sample, just under 80% were seen once. CDR3 length: 15 residues. V was pared by 3 bases and J by 2 bases, with 14 bases between. Per the germline V gene, CDR1 is KGHSH and CDR2 is LQKENI. Input material: PBMCs. The receptor comes from a man aged 25 to 40 in good health and CMV-seronegative. The J gene is TRBJ2-7, the V gene TRBV18; D is possibly TRBD1 (6 bases). The CDR3 nucleotides are TGTGCCAGCTCACCCCTTGAGGACAGCACCTACGAGCAGTACTTC. Residues: CASSPLEDSTYEQYF.